This TCR beta chain is drawn from a study of human thymus T cells. From resections taken during corrective heart surgery, the thymus tissue was obtained. The table came from immunoSEQ multiplex PCR; TCRdb's copy has only in-frame clones and leaves some out. The data hold tens of thousands of clones, with 95% observed a single time. The CDR3 sequence is 16 residues long. Per germline, CDR1 ENHRY and CDR2 SYGVKD. V lost 2 bases and J lost 4, with 12 bases in between. Sequenced sample: thymus tissue. The gene calls are TRBV10-3 and TRBJ2-6; either TRBD1 or TRBD2 may supply D (5 bases each). This TCR came from a girl in the first two years of life with a congenital heart defect but otherwise immunologically healthy. The DNA of the CDR3 is TGTGCCATCAGTGAGCTCGGGGCGCACGGGGCCAACGTCCTGACTTTC. It encodes CAISELGAHGANVLTF.